This T cell receptor beta chain was recovered during a study of T-cell memory formation after mild COVID-19. Study-wide points: Clones that contracted from day 15 to 85 had balanced CD4/CD8; later expanders were CD4+ biased.

TCRdb reprocessed the 5' RACE reads via MiXCR and lists one record per CDR3 protein. Among about 58,000 distinct CDR3 sequences, 25% to 30% were seen once, and the ten largest hold more than 40%. Germline CDR1 is MNHEY and CDR2 is SVGEGT. This CDR3 has 14 residues. V lost 4 bases, J lost 5 bases, and 15 bases lay in between. Notes on this clonotype: Its matching antigen is unknown.

The TCR originated in a man aged 18 to 29 who had mild COVID-19 (a few samples of this study predate the infection). Cell type and time point are not known. The genes are TRBV6-2 or TRBV6-3 and TRBJ2-7, with D possibly TRBD2 on 5 matching bases. Sample: PBMCs or a T cell subset sorted from them (not recorded which). This CDR3 is CASSLTGISDEQYF. CDR3 DNA: TGTGCCAGCAGTTTGACGGGGATTAGCGACGAGCAGTACTTC.